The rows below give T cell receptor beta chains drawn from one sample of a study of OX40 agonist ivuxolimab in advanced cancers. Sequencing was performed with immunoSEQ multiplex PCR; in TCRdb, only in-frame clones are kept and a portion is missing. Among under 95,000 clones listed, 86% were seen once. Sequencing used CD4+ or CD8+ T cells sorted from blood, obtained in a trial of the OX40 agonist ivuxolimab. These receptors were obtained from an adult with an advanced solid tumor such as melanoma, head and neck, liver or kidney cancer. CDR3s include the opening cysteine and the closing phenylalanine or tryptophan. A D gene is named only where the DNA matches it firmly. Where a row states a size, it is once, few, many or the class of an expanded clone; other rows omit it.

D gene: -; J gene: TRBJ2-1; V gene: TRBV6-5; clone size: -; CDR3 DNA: TGTGCCAGCAGTGCGGACCAATACAATGAGCAGTTCTTC; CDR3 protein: CASSADQYNEQFF
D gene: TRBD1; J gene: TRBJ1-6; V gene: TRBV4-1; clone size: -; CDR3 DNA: TGCGCCAGCAGCCGGGACAGGGATAATTCACCCCTCCACTTT; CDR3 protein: CASSRDRDNSPLHF
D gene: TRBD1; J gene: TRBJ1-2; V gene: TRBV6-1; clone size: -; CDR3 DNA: TGTGCCAGCAAACCACAGGGGTTCGGCTACACCTTC; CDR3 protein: CASKPQGFGYTF
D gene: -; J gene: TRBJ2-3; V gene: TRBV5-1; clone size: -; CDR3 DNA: TGCGCCAGCAGCTTGGAGGTATTAGCGGACACAGATACGCAGTATTTT; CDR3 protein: CASSLEVLADTDTQYF
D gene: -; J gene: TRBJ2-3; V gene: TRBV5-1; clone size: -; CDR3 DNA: TGCGCCAGCAGCTTGGCCGAGAGCACAGATACGCAGTATTTT; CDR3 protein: CASSLAESTDTQYF
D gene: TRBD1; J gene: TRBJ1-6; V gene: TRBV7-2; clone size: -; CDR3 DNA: TGTGCCAGCAGTTCACAGACAGGGGGTAATTCACCCCTCCACTTT; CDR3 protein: CASSSQTGGNSPLHF
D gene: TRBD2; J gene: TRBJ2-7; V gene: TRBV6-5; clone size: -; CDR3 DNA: TGTGCCAGCAGCAGAGGACTAGCGTTCTCCTACGAGCAGTACTTC; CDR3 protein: CASSRGLAFSYEQYF
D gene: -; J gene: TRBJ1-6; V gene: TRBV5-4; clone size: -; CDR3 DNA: TGTGCCAGCAGCCGGGACCCCTCGGGCTCCTATAATTCACCCCTCCACTTT; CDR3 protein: CASSRDPSGSYNSPLHF
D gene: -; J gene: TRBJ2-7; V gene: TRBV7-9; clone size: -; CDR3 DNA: TGTGCCAGCAGCACGCCGAGGGGGACACAGTACTTC; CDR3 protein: CASSTPRGTQYF
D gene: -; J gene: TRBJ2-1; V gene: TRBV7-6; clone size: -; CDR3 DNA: TGTGCCAGCAGCTTAATGGACGAGCAGTTCTTC; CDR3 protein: CASSLMDEQFF
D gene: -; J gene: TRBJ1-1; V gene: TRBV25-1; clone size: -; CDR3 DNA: TGTGCCAGCGGACGGGAGCACACTGAAGCTTTCTTT; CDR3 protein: CASGREHTEAFF
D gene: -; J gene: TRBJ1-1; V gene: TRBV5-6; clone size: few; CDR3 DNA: TGTGCCAGCAGCTCATTCTTAGTCAGGGAGAGCGGCACTGAAGCTTTCTTT; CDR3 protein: CASSSFLVRESGTEAFF
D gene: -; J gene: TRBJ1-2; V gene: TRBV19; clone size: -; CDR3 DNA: TGTGCCAGTAGTACCGGTAACACCTATGGCTACACCTTC; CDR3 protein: CASSTGNTYGYTF
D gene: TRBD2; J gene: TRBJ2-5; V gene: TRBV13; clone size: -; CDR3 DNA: TGTGCCAGCAGCTTCGAAAGAAGCGGGGGGAGCCAGTACTTC; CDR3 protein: CASSFERSGGSQYF
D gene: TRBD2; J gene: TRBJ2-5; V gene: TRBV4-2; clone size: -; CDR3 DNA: TGTGCCAGCAGCCAAAATCCCATGGGACTAGCTAAAGAGACCCAGTACTTC; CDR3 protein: CASSQNPMGLAKETQYF
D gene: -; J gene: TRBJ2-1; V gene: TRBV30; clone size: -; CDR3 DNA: TGTGCCTGGAGTGTATCCAGCAATGAGCAGTTCTTC; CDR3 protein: CAWSVSSNEQFF
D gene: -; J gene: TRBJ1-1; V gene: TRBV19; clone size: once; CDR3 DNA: TGTGCCAGTAGTTTACAGGGTGGGACTGAAGCTTTCTTT; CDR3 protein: CASSLQGGTEAFF
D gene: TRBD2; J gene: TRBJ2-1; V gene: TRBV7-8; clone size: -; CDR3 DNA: TGTGCCAGCAGCCCGGGGGGGCTGGAGAATGAGCAGTTCTTC; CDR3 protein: CASSPGGLENEQFF
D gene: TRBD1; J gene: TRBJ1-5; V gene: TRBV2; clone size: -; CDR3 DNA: TGTGCCAGCACCCGGGGACAGGGTTCGATTCAGCCCCAGCATTTT; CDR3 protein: CASTRGQGSIQPQHF
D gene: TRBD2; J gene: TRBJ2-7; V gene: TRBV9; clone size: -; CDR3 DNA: TGTGCCAGCAGCGTACCGAGCGGGAGACCCTACGAGCAGTACTTC; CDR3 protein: CASSVPSGRPYEQYF
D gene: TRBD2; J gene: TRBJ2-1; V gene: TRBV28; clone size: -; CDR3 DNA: TGTGCCAGCAACTCCCCGGGGGGGCCGAACAATGAGCAGTTCTTC; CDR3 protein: CASNSPGGPNNEQFF
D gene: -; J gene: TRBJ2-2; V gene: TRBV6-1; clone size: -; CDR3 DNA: TGTGCCAGCAGTGAAGCTTGGGGGTTCACCGGGGAGCTGTTTTTT; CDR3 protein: CASSEAWGFTGELFF
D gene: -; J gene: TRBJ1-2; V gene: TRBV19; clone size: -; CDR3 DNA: TGTGCCAGTAGTCCCCGAGAGGCAGATTCGTATGGCTACACCTTC; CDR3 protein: CASSPREADSYGYTF
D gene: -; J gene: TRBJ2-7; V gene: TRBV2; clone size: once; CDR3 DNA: TGTGCCAGCAGGGTCACCTACGAGCAGTACTTC; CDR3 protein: CASRVTYEQYF
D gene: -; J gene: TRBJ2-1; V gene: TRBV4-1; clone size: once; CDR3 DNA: TGCGCCAGCAGCCAAGAGGGAGAAGCGTACAATGAGCAGTTCTTC; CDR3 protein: CASSQEGEAYNEQFF
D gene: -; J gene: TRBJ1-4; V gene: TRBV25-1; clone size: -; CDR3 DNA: TGTGCCAGCAGTGAATCTCCGACAAGGCCAGATGAAAAACTGTTTTTT; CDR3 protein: CASSESPTRPDEKLFF
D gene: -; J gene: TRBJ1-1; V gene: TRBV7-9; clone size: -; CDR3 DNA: TGTGCCAGCAGCTTAGAGACCTTGAACACTGAAGCTTTCTTT; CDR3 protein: CASSLETLNTEAFF
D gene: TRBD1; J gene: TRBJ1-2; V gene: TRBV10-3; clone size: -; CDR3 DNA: TGTGCCATCAGTGACGACAGGGGAGATGGCTACACCTTC; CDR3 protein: CAISDDRGDGYTF
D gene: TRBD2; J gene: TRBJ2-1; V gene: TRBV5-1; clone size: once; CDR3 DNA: TGCGCCAGCAGCTTGTCGGCGGGGGTCATCAATGAGCAGTTCTTC; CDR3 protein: CASSLSAGVINEQFF
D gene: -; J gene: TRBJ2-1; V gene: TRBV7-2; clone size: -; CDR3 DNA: TGTGCCAGCAGCTTATCGGGGTGGAACAATGAGCAGTTCTTC; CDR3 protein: CASSLSGWNNEQFF
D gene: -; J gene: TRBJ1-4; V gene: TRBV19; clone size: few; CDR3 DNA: TGTGCCAGCCGGGCCACTTTTGTTGAAAAACTGTTTTTT; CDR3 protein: CASRATFVEKLFF
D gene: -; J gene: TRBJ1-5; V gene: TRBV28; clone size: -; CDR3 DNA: TGTGCCAGCATCCAAGGGGGGACACGGCGCAATCAGCCCCAGCATTTT; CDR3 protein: CASIQGGTRRNQPQHF
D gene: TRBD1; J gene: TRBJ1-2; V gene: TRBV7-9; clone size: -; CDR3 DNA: TGTGCCAGCAGCCCCCCTTCCGTCGGACAGGGGAACTATGGCTACACCTTC; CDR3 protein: CASSPPSVGQGNYGYTF
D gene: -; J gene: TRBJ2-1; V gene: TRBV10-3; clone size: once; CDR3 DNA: TGTGCCATCAGTGAGGAACGCGGTAGCTCCTACAATGAGCAGTTCTTC; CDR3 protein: CAISEERGSSYNEQFF
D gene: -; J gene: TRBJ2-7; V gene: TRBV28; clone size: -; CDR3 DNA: TGTGCCAGCAGTAGACAGGTATTAGCCTACGAGCAGTACTTC; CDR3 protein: CASSRQVLAYEQYF
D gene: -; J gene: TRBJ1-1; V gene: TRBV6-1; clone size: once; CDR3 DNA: TGTGCCACTATCCCCAAAGGGCTTATGAACACTGAAGCTTTCTTT; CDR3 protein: CATIPKGLMNTEAFF
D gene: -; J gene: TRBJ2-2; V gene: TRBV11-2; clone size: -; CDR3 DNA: TGTGCCAGCAGCTTAGAAGGGAGGGGGACCGGGGAGCTGTTTTTT; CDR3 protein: CASSLEGRGTGELFF
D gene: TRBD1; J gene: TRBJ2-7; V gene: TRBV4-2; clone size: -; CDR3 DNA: TGTGCCAGCAGCCATCACCCCCTGTCCCGGGACAGGTACGAGCAGTACTTC; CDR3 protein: CASSHHPLSRDRYEQYF
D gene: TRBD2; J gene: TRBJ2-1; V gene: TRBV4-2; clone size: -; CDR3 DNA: TGTGCCAGCAGCCCCACGGTCCTAGCGGGCACGTACAATGAGCAGTTCTTC; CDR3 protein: CASSPTVLAGTYNEQFF
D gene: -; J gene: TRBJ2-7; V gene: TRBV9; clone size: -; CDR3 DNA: TGTGCCAGCAGCGTCGGTGGCCTCGTTGGAACCTACGAGCAGTACTTC; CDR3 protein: CASSVGGLVGTYEQYF
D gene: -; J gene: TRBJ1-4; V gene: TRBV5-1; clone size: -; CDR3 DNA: TGCGCCACTTTCACCGACCGGGCTCAGGGAAAACTGTTTTTT; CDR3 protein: CATFTDRAQGKLFF
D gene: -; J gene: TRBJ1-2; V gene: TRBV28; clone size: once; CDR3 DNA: TGTGCCAGCAGTTTACGCGGGGGCTACACCTTC; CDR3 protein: CASSLRGGYTF
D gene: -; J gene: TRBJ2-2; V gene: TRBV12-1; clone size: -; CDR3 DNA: TGTGCCAGCACCTTTCCCCTCAGATTAGCGGGGGGGAACACCGGGGAGCTGTTTTTT; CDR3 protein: CASTFPLRLAGGNTGELFF
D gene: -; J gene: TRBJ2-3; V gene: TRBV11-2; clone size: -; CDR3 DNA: TGTGCCAGCAGCTCACTAGTTGTTAACACAGATACGCAGTATTTT; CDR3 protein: CASSSLVVNTDTQYF
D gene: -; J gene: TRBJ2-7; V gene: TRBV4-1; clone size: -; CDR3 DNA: TGCGCCAGCAGCCAACTGGACAACTACGAGCAGTACTTC; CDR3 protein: CASSQLDNYEQYF
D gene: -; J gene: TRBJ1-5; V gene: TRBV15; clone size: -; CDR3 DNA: TGTGCCACCAGCCCCGAGTTTAGGGGGGGGCAGCATTTT; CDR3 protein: CATSPEFRGGQHF
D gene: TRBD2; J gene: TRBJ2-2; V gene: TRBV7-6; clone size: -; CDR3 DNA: TGTGCCAGCAGCTCGGCGACTAGCGGGAGGGTATACGGGGAGCTGTTTTTT; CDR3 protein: CASSSATSGRVYGELFF
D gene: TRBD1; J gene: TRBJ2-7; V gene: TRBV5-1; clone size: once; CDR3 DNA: TGCGCCAGCAGCACGCGGACAGGGTACGAGCAGTACTTC; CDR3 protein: CASSTRTGYEQYF
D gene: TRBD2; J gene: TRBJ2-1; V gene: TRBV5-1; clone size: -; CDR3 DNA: TGCGCCAGCAGCTTGGAAGTAGCGGGAGTCGTTAATGAGCAGTTCTTC; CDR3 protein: CASSLEVAGVVNEQFF
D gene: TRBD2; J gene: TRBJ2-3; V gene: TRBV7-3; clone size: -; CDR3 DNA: TGTGCCAGCAGCTCGACTAGCGGGAGGGCAGATACGCAGTATTTT; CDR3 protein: CASSSTSGRADTQYF
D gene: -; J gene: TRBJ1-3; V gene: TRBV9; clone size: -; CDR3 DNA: TGTGCCAGCAGCGTAGAGCCCCCCTACTCTGGAAACACCATATATTTT; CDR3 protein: CASSVEPPYSGNTIYF
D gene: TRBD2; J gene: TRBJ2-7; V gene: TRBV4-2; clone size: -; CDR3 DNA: TGTGCCAGCAGCCCTTCTGGCGGGGGCTACGAGCAGTACTTC; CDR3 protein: CASSPSGGGYEQYF
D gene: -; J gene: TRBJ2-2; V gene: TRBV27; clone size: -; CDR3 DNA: TGTGCCAGCAGTTTAAAACCTAACACCGGGGAGCTGTTTTTT; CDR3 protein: CASSLKPNTGELFF